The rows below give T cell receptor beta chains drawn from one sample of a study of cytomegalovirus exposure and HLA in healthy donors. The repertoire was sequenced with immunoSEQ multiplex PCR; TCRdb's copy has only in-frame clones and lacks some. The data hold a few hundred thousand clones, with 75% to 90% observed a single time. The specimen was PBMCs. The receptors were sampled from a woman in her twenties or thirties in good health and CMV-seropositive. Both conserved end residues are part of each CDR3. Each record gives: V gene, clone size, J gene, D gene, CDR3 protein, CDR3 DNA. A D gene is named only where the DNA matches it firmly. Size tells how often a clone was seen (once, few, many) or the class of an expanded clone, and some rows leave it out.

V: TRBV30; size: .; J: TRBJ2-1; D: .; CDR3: CAWSPMAGEQFF; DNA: TGTGCCTGGAGTCCAATGGCGGGTGAGCAGTTCTTC
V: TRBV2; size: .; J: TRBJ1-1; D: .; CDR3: CASKPSVAEAFF; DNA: TGTGCCAGCAAACCGAGCGTGGCGGAAGCTTTCTTT
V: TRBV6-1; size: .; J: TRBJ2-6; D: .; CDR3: CASEEEPSGANVLTF; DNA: TGTGCCAGCGAAGAGGAACCCTCGGGGGCCAACGTCCTGACTTTC
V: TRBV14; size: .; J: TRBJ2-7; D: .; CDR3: CASSRGPRVSYEQYF; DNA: TGTGCCAGCAGCCGAGGACCGCGCGTATCCTACGAGCAGTACTTC
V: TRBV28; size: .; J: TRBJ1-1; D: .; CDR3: CASRGPTGNTEAFF; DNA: TGTGCCAGCAGAGGTCCCACAGGGAACACTGAAGCTTTCTTT
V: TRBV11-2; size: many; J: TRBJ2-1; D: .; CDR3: CASSLGYKSSSSYNEQFF; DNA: TGTGCCAGCAGCTTAGGGTATAAGTCCTCGAGCTCCTACAATGAGCAGTTCTTC
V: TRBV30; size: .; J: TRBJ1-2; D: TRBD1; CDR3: CAWSAGQPNYGYTF; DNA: TGTGCCTGGAGTGCGGGACAGCCAAACTATGGCTACACCTTC
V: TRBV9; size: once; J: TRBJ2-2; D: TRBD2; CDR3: CASSVALAGDVGELFF; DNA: TGTGCCAGCAGCGTAGCACTAGCGGGAGATGTGGGGGAGCTGTTTTTT
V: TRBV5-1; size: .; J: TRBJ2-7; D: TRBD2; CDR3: CASSWTSGHTYEQYF; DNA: TGCGCCAGCAGCTGGACTAGCGGACATACCTACGAGCAGTACTTC
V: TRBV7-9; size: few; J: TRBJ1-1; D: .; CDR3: CASSPGGGTEAFF; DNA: TGTGCCAGCAGCCCAGGAGGGGGCACTGAAGCTTTCTTT
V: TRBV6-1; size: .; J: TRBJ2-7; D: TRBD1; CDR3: CASSSGQGSYEQYF; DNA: TGTGCCAGCAGCTCGGGACAGGGCTCCTACGAGCAGTACTTC
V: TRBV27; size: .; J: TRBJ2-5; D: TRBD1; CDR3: CASSADRGRETQYF; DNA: TGTGCCAGCAGTGCGGACAGGGGGCGAGAGACCCAGTACTTC
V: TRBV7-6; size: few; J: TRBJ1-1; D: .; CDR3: CASSLVGGMNTEAFF; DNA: TGTGCCAGCAGCTTGGTGGGGGGGATGAACACTGAAGCTTTCTTT
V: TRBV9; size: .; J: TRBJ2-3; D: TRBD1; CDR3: CASSPAATGGTDTQYF; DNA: TGTGCCAGCAGCCCAGCCGCGACAGGGGGCACAGATACGCAGTATTTT
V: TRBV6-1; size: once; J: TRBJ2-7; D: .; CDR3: CASSARAGTYEQYF; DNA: TGTGCCAGCAGTGCCCGGGCCGGAACCTACGAGCAGTACTTC
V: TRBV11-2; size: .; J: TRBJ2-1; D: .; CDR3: CASSFGGNEQFF; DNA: TGTGCCAGCAGCTTTGGGGGGAATGAGCAGTTCTTC
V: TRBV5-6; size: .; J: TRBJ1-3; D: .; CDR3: CASSPPWGRNTIYF; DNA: TGTGCCAGCAGCCCCCCCTGGGGGAGGAACACCATATATTTT
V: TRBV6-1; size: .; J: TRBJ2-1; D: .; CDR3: CASSEIHRALGNEQFF; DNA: TGTGCCAGCAGTGAAATCCACAGGGCCCTGGGCAATGAGCAGTTCTTC
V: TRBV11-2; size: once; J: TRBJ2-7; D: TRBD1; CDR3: CASSLERGTGRILQYF; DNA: TGTGCCAGCAGCTTAGAACGTGGGACAGGGAGAATATTGCAGTACTTC
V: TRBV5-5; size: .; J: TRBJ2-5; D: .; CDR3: CASSLMREETQYF; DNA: TGTGCCAGCAGCTTGATGAGGGAAGAGACCCAGTACTTC
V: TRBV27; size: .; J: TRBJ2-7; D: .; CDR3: CASSPTGTPTYEQYF; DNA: TGTGCCAGCAGTCCCACAGGGACTCCTACCTACGAGCAGTACTTC
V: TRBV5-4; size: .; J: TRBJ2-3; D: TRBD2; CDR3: CASRPGTSGSSTDTQYF; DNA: TGTGCCAGCAGACCCGGGACTAGCGGAAGTAGCACAGATACGCAGTATTTT
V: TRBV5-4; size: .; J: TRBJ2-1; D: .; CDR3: CASSLGGVYNEQFF; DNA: TGTGCCAGCAGCTTAGGCGGCGTTTACAATGAGCAGTTCTTC
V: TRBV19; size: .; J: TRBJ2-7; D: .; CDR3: CASSIRSGAAGEQYF; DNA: TGTGCCAGTAGTATAAGGTCGGGAGCGGCCGGCGAGCAGTACTTC
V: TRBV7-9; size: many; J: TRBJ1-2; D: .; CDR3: CASSLGAGSGYTF; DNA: TGTGCCAGCAGCTTAGGGGCGGGTAGTGGCTACACCTTC
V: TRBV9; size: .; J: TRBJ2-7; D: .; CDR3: CASSPDPDSYEQYF; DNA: TGTGCCAGCAGCCCAGACCCGGACTCCTACGAGCAGTACTTC
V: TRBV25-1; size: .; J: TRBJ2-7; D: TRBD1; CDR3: CASRGQGANEQYF; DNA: TGTGCCAGCAGAGGACAGGGGGCCAACGAGCAGTACTTC
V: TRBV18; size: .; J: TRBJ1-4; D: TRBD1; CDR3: CASSPGQGYEKLFF; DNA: TGTGCCAGCTCACCGGGACAGGGGTACGAAAAACTGTTTTTT
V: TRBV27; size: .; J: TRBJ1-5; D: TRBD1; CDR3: CATGTDNQPQHF; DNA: TGTGCCACCGGGACAGACAATCAGCCCCAGCATTTT
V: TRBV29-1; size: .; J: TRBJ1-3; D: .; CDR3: CSVEVALGPGNTIYF; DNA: TGCAGCGTTGAAGTGGCCCTAGGGCCTGGAAACACCATATATTTT
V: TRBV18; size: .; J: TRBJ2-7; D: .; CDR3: CASSPPMIERIFSYEQYF; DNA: TGTGCCAGCTCACCACCGATGATCGAGCGGATCTTCTCCTACGAGCAGTACTTC
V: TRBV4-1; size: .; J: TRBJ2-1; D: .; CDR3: CASSHPSGAEQFF; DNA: TGCGCCAGCAGCCACCCCTCGGGGGCTGAGCAGTTCTTC
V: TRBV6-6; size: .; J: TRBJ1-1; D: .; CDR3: CASSSVTREDF; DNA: TGTGCCAGCAGCTCCGTCACGCGGGAGGACTTT
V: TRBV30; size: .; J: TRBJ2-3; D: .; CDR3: CAWSPEARADTQYF; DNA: TGTGCCTGGAGTCCCGAGGCCAGGGCAGATACGCAGTATTTT
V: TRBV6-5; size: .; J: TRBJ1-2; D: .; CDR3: CASSRDTYYGYTF; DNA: TGTGCCAGCAGTCGGGACACTTACTATGGCTACACCTTC
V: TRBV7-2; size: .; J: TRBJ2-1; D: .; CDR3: CASSLEADEQFF; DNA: TGTGCCAGCAGCCTAGAGGCAGATGAGCAGTTCTTC
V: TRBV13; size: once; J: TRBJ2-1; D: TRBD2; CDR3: CASSPTSGYNEQFF; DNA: TGTGCCAGCAGCCCGACTAGCGGCTACAATGAGCAGTTCTTC
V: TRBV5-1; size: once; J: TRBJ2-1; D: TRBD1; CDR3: CASSLAKGQGNEQFF; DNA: TGCGCCAGCAGCTTGGCCAAGGGACAGGGGAATGAGCAGTTCTTC
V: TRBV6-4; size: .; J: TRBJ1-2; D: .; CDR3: CASSYGDYGYTF; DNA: TGTGCCAGCAGTTACGGGGACTATGGCTACACCTTC